This T cell receptor beta chain was recorded in a study of Ad26.COV2.S vaccination and SARS-CoV-2 variants. Study-level information: Within the COV1001 Ad26.COV2.S trial arm, the donor was enrolled. The study, taken as a whole, reports: Possibly, TCR breadth and depth analyses underestimated total T cell responses. Recipients of either vaccine or placebo displayed similar breadth of non-spike TCRs. Spike-specific TCR breadth in vaccine recipients exceeded that seen in placebo recipients.

This CDR3 contains 20 residues. V was pared by 0 bases and J by 8 bases, with 17 bases of the junction left unmatched. The method was immunoSEQ multiplex PCR; TCRdb's version includes in-frame clones alone and lacks a portion of them. The table has roughly 460,000 clones, 70% to 90% seen once. Turning to this clone: Its target is not known.

Treatment: roughly 20 received Ad26.COV2.S at low or high dose, single or two shots; about 5 received placebo; per-sample allocation not given. Sampling took place 63 days after the first vaccine or placebo injection. Specimen: peripheral blood, collected in a trial of Ad26.COV2.S vaccine versus placebo. The rearrangement uses TRBV23-1 and TRBJ2-1; 12 positions match TRBD1. TRBV23-1 falls under the ORF class, with uncertain function. The clonotype was recovered from a person between 18 and 65 years old who received the Ad26.COV2.S COVID-19 vaccine or a placebo. The CDR3 sequence: CASSQSTICDPGQGAYEQFF. Here the CDR3 DNA reads TGCGCCAGCAGTCAATCGACGATTTGCGACCCGGGACAGGGGGCCTATGAGCAGTTCTTC.